Listed here is a single T cell receptor (beta chain). Its cognate antigen is unknown. Germline assignment: CDR1 GTSNPN and CDR2 SVGIG (reference sequence). V shed 0 bases and J 4 bases; nucleotides not matched to a gene: 16. The CDR3 spans 18 residues. The data originate from a study of CD8+ T cells in alopecia areata. Study-wide context: Treated patients were dosed with oral tofacitinib, taking 5 to 10 mg twice daily. Patients in the study were on tofacitinib for 6 to 18 months, then off it for 6 months. Broader study findings: Both scalp clonality and the expanded CD8+ clones among the top 100 showed a significant decrease with tofacitinib.

RNA was isolated and reverse transcribed to cDNA, the sequencing template. This table comes from immunoSEQ multiplex PCR, and its TCRdb copy is limited to in-frame clones, with some not included. This table has approximately 210,000 clones, over 60% appearing once. Treatment described: oral pan-JAK inhibitor, 5-10 mg twice daily. This TCR came from a human donor with alopecia areata. The material was CD4+ T cells sorted from blood, obtained at week 44, from a patient treated with tofacitinib. J is TRBJ1-1 and V is TRBV30, with 8 bases that match TRBD1. The CDR3 nucleotides read TGTGCCTGGAGTGTAAAGGACAGGGCCCGTCCGGTCGGCACTGAAGCTTTCTTT. It codes for CAWSVKDRARPVGTEAFF. The whole variable domain, filled in from reference TRBV30 and TRBJ1-1, reads SQTIHQWPATLVQPVGSPLSLECTVEGTSNPNLYWYRQAAGRGLQLLFYSVGIGQISSEVPQNLSASRPQDRQFILSSKKLLLSDSGFYLCAWSVKDRARPVGTEAFFGQGTRLTVV.